The rows below give T cell receptor beta chains drawn from one sample of a study of beta chain features in type 1 diabetes. Sequencing used immunoSEQ multiplex PCR; TCRdb keeps in-frame clones, though not all of them. This table has approximately 150,000 clones, roughly 10% appearing once. The source material was central memory CD4+ T cells from blood. Receptor source: a woman in her forties in good health. Each CDR3 is given with its conserved first and last residue. A D gene is named only where the DNA matches it firmly. Rows give clone size only sometimes, using once, few, many, or a class for an expanded clone.

CDR3 protein | CDR3 DNA | V gene | clone size | J gene | CDR3 length | D gene
CASSPQKATGGGYTF | TGTGCCAGCTCACCACAGAAAGCTACAGGGGGCGGCTACACCTTC | TRBV18 | NA | TRBJ1-2 | 15 | TRBD1
CASTDYHTDTQYF | TGTGCCAGCACGGACTACCACACAGATACGCAGTATTTT | TRBV6-1 | NA | TRBJ2-3 | 13 | NA
CASTSGSTDTQYF | TGTGCCAGCACTAGCGGAAGCACAGATACGCAGTATTTT | TRBV15 | many | TRBJ2-3 | 13 | TRBD2
CASSRASGGVQETQYF | TGCGCCAGCAGCCGGGCTAGCGGGGGGGTTCAAGAGACCCAGTACTTC | TRBV5-1 | few | TRBJ2-5 | 16 | TRBD2
CASSQMGLPFPGELFF | TGTGCCAGCAGCCAAATGGGACTACCTTTTCCCGGGGAGCTGTTTTTT | TRBV7-2 | many | TRBJ2-2 | 16 | TRBD2
CASSSTGTYEQYF | TGTGCCAGCAGCTCGACAGGAACCTACGAGCAGTACTTC | TRBV7-9 | NA | TRBJ2-7 | 13 | NA
CASSGRQQGGWTDTQYF | TGCGCCAGCAGCGGCCGCCAACAGGGGGGTTGGACAGATACGCAGTATTTT | TRBV4-1 | few | TRBJ2-3 | 17 | TRBD1
CAISEPAGGGSGANVLTF | TGTGCCATCAGTGAGCCAGCAGGGGGCGGATCTGGGGCCAACGTCCTGACTTTC | TRBV10-3 | NA | TRBJ2-6 | 18 | TRBD1
CASSPDPSGGVNEQFF | TGCGCCAGCAGTCCCGACCCTTCGGGGGGCGTCAATGAGCAGTTCTTC | TRBV5-1 | many | TRBJ2-1 | 16 | NA
CASSPLDRGADYGYTF | TGTGCCAGCTCACCACTAGACAGGGGGGCTGACTATGGCTACACCTTC | TRBV18 | few | TRBJ1-2 | 16 | TRBD1
CASSQAGQGSNTEAFF | TGTGCCAGCAGTCAGGCGGGACAGGGGTCCAACACTGAAGCTTTCTTT | TRBV28 | few | TRBJ1-1 | 16 | TRBD1
CASSLAADSGYEQYF | TGTGCCAGCAGCTTAGCTGCGGACAGTGGCTACGAGCAGTACTTC | TRBV7-2 | few | TRBJ2-7 | 15 | NA
CASSLDRGEADTQYF | TGTGCCAGCAGCCTGGACAGGGGTGAGGCAGATACGCAGTATTTT | TRBV5-4 | NA | TRBJ2-3 | 15 | TRBD1
CASSSPRQGYEQYF | TGTGCCAGCAGTTCACCGAGACAGGGGTACGAGCAGTACTTC | TRBV6-5 | NA | TRBJ2-7 | 14 | TRBD1
CASSTEETQYF | TGTGCCAGCAGCACAGAGGAGACCCAGTACTTC | TRBV2 | few | TRBJ2-5 | 11 | NA
CASSLSLAGETQYF | TGTGCCAGCAGTTTATCACTAGCGGGAGAGACCCAGTACTTC | TRBV28 | NA | TRBJ2-5 | 14 | TRBD2
CASSGGGGSYNEQFF | TGTGCCAGCAGCGGAGGCGGGGGGAGCTACAATGAGCAGTTCTTC | TRBV5-5 | few | TRBJ2-1 | 15 | TRBD2
CASRNWRGAGTDTQYF | TGTGCCAGCAGGAATTGGCGGGGGGCCGGCACAGATACGCAGTATTTT | TRBV2 | few | TRBJ2-3 | 16 | TRBD2
CASSLPGGGYTF | TGTGCCAGCAGCCTCCCGGGGGGCGGCTACACCTTC | TRBV28 | few | TRBJ1-2 | 12 | NA
CASSLWTGLPTDTQYF | TGTGCCAGCAGCCTCTGGACAGGGCTACCCACAGATACGCAGTATTTT | TRBV2 | few | TRBJ2-3 | 16 | TRBD1
CASSQTGGWGETQYF | TGTGCCAGCAGCCAAACAGGGGGCTGGGGAGAGACCCAGTACTTC | TRBV7-6 | NA | TRBJ2-5 | 15 | TRBD1
CASSPGGREKLFF | TGTGCCAGCAGCCCCGGGGGTCGGGAAAAACTGTTTTTT | TRBV11-2 | NA | TRBJ1-4 | 13 | NA
CASSTPNEQYF | TGTGCCAGCAGTACTCCTAACGAGCAGTACTTC | TRBV6-5 | few | TRBJ2-7 | 11 | NA
CAISVGQGLSGYTF | TGTGCCATCAGTGTGGGACAGGGTTTGTCTGGCTACACCTTC | TRBV10-3 | few | TRBJ1-2 | 14 | TRBD1
CASSQSSGGAYGGELFF | TGCGCCAGCAGCCAGTCTAGCGGGGGGGCCTATGGCGGGGAGCTGTTTTTT | TRBV4-3 | many | TRBJ2-2 | 17 | TRBD2
CASSAVAGIGNTGELFF | TGTGCCAGCAGCGCAGTAGCAGGGATTGGGAACACCGGGGAGCTGTTTTTT | TRBV9 | NA | TRBJ2-2 | 17 | NA
CASKTGKWANEQFF | TGTGCCAGTAAGACAGGGAAATGGGCCAATGAGCAGTTCTTC | TRBV19 | many | TRBJ2-1 | 14 | TRBD1
CASSTDRGDTQYF | TGCGCCAGCAGCACGGATAGGGGAGATACGCAGTATTTT | TRBV5-1 | few | TRBJ2-3 | 13 | NA
CASSPVPGQANEQFF | TGTGCCAGCTCACCAGTCCCCGGTCAAGCCAATGAGCAGTTCTTC | TRBV18 | few | TRBJ2-1 | 15 | NA
CASSLGHTIYEQYF | TGTGCCAGCAGTCTGGGACACACAATCTACGAGCAGTACTTC | TRBV6-5 | NA | TRBJ2-7 | 14 | NA
CASSGDRTFGEAFF | TGTGCCAGCAGTGGGGACAGGACCTTCGGTGAAGCTTTCTTT | TRBV6-1 | few | TRBJ1-1 | 14 | TRBD1
CASSVALQETQYF | TGTGCCAGCAGCGTAGCGTTACAAGAGACCCAGTACTTC | TRBV9 | NA | TRBJ2-5 | 13 | NA
CASSPSRETQYF | TGTGCCAGCTCCCCTAGTCGAGAGACCCAGTACTTC | TRBV6-1 | NA | TRBJ2-5 | 12 | NA
CAIGQGGASNEQFF | TGTGCCATCGGACAAGGGGGGGCAAGCAATGAGCAGTTCTTC | TRBV10-3 | NA | TRBJ2-1 | 14 | NA
CASSDNPGSTEKLFF | TGTGCCAGCAGCGACAATCCGGGGTCAACCGAAAAACTGTTTTTT | TRBV7-8 | few | TRBJ1-4 | 15 | NA
CASSQGKTGAYGYTF | TGTGCCAGCAGCCAGGGGAAGACAGGGGCCTATGGCTACACCTTC | TRBV6-5 | NA | TRBJ1-2 | 15 | TRBD1
CSVTQESNQPQHF | TGCAGCGTAACACAGGAGAGCAATCAGCCCCAGCATTTT | TRBV29-1 | NA | TRBJ1-5 | 13 | NA
CASTPLAGVYEQYF | TGTGCCAGCACCCCCCTAGCGGGGGTATACGAGCAGTACTTC | TRBV7-2 | NA | TRBJ2-7 | 14 | TRBD2
CASSLGHELRHTEAFF | TGTGCCAGCAGCTTGGGACACGAGCTGCGTCACACTGAAGCTTTCTTT | TRBV5-4 | few | TRBJ1-1 | 16 | NA
CATKISGGIQETQYF | TGTGCCACCAAGATTTCAGGGGGGATCCAAGAGACCCAGTACTTC | TRBV6-5 | NA | TRBJ2-5 | 15 | NA
CASSPRGPETGELFF | TGTGCCAGCAGCCCGCGAGGCCCCGAAACCGGGGAGCTGTTTTTT | TRBV7-8 | few | TRBJ2-2 | 15 | NA
CASAPRGFHEQYF | TGTGCCAGCGCGCCAAGAGGGTTCCACGAGCAGTACTTC | TRBV7-2 | NA | TRBJ2-7 | 13 | NA
CASSPRVVGANVLTF | TGTGCCAGCAGCCCCAGGGTTGTGGGGGCCAACGTCCTGACTTTC | TRBV5-6 | few | TRBJ2-6 | 15 | NA
CASAPIYRGHGYTF | TGTGCCAGCGCCCCTATCTACAGGGGGCATGGCTACACCTTC | TRBV5-6 | NA | TRBJ1-2 | 14 | TRBD1
CASRSRGNTEAFF | TGTGCCAGCAGATCGCGGGGGAACACTGAAGCTTTCTTT | TRBV27 | many | TRBJ1-1 | 13 | NA
CSVEAWDRHATNEKLFF | TGCAGCGTTGAAGCTTGGGACAGGCACGCAACTAATGAAAAACTGTTTTTT | TRBV29-1 | NA | TRBJ1-4 | 17 | TRBD1
CASSERAGQFF | TGCGCCAGCAGTGAGAGGGCGGGTCAGTTCTTC | TRBV5-1 | many | TRBJ2-1 | 11 | NA
CASSRGRGSEAFF | TGTGCCAGTAGTAGGGGGCGCGGTTCTGAAGCTTTCTTT | TRBV19 | few | TRBJ1-1 | 13 | NA
CASTGGKYEQFF | TGTGCCAGCACAGGGGGGAAATATGAGCAGTTCTTC | TRBV28 | many | TRBJ2-1 | 12 | NA
CASTSGTPNLALHF | TGTGCCAGCACCTCCGGGACACCCAATTTGGCCCTCCACTTT | TRBV6-1 | NA | TRBJ1-6 | 14 | NA
CASSQGDRDMSPLHF | TGTGCCAGCAGCCAAGGTGACAGGGACATGTCACCCCTCCACTTT | TRBV4-2 | many | TRBJ1-6 | 15 | TRBD1
CASSVATVPTGYNEQFF | TGTGCCAGCAGCGTAGCTACGGTCCCGACAGGGTACAATGAGCAGTTCTTC | TRBV9 | few | TRBJ2-1 | 17 | TRBD1
CSVGKGGQRGYTF | TGCAGCGTCGGGAAGGGGGGGCAGAGGGGCTACACCTTC | TRBV29-1 | few | TRBJ1-2 | 13 | NA
CASSYAGGPYEQYF | TGTGCCAGCAGTTACGCGGGGGGGCCCTACGAGCAGTACTTC | TRBV6-5 | NA | TRBJ2-7 | 14 | TRBD2
CASSYDGGSYNEQFF | TGCGCCAGCAGCTACGACGGGGGGTCGTACAATGAGCAGTTCTTC | TRBV5-1 | NA | TRBJ2-1 | 15 | TRBD2
CASSQEARKTGEAFF | TGCGCCAGCAGCCAAGAAGCCAGAAAAACGGGTGAAGCTTTCTTT | TRBV4-3 | NA | TRBJ1-1 | 15 | NA
CASSLVPGETQETQYF | TGCGCCAGCAGCTTGGTCCCCGGGGAGACCCAAGAGACCCAGTACTTC | TRBV5-1 | few | TRBJ2-5 | 16 | NA
CASSLGLRGQETQYF | TGTGCCAGCAGCTTAGGTCTCCGCGGGCAAGAGACCCAGTACTTC | TRBV11-2 | few | TRBJ2-5 | 15 | NA
CASSLPPVYEQYF | TGTGCCAGCAGCCTCCCTCCCGTTTACGAGCAGTACTTC | TRBV11-2 | NA | TRBJ2-7 | 13 | NA